These 21 T cell receptor beta chains originate from one sample sequenced in a study of cytomegalovirus exposure and HLA in healthy donors. PCR employed 60 Vbeta and 13 Jbeta primers. Measured with immunoSEQ multiplex PCR; TCRdb has only the in-frame clones, and not every one. The data contain more than 150,000 clones, approximately 85% of them singletons. Sequenced material: PBMCs. These receptors originate from a girl aged 5-17 years in good health and CMV-seropositive.

The chain carries TRBV4-1 and TRBJ1-6; 8 nucleotides match TRBD1. The V gene's germline CDR1 is MGHRA and CDR2 YSYEKL. Trimming at V came to 4 bases and at J to 10 bases, leaving 9 bases not matched to a gene. The CDR3 has 15 residues. The CDR3 protein is CASSPGGQGHSPLHF. The CDR3 region has the DNA TGCGCCAGCAGCCCGGGTGGACAGGGCCACTCACCCCTCCACTTT.

This sequence joins TRBV7-6 and TRBJ2-2; tentatively, D is TRBD1 (5 bases). Germline CDR1 and CDR2: SGHVS and FNYEAQ. The V gene lost 5 bases and the J gene lost 4 bases, with 14 bases spanning the gap. The CDR3 totals 15 residues. CDR3 loop: CASSRGALSTGELFF. For the CDR3, the DNA is TGTGCCAGCAGCAGGGGCGCTTTGAGCACCGGGGAGCTGTTTTTT.

The rearrangement uses TRBV12-1 and TRBJ2-1; the table calls TRBD2, which could not be checked here. TRBV12-1 is recorded as a pseudogene. The CDR3 consists of 16 residues. The CDR3 nucleotides are TGTGCCAGCAGGTTTGCTGGGCTAGCGGGGGACAATGAGCAGTTCTTC. Translated, it gives CASRFAGLAGDNEQFF.

The chain is built from TRBV30 and TRBJ1-2, with D tentatively TRBD1 (5 bases). Germline V gene sequence: CDR1 GTSNPN, CDR2 SVGIG (reference sequence). V was trimmed by 1 base and J by 8 bases, leaving 14 bases between them. This CDR3 spans 13 amino acids. CDR3 coding DNA: TGTGCCTGGAGTGCCCCGGGGGGACGCGGCTACACCTTC. It yields the protein CAWSAPGGRGYTF.

This chain joins TRBV9 and TRBJ1-1; D is perhaps TRBD1 (5 bases). Between the trimmed V and J ends, which lost 0 bases and 5 bases, there was a span of 11 bases. The germline V gene encodes CDR1 SGDLS and CDR2 YYNGEE. The CDR3 extends over 14 amino acids. CDR3 DNA: TGTGCCAGCAGCGTAGAAGGGGAAATAACTGAAGCTTTCTTT. It is translated as CASSVEGEITEAFF.

The chain combines TRBV7-9 with TRBJ1-4, with D unclear. Germline-derived CDR1 and CDR2 are SEHNR and FQNEAQ (reference sequence). This CDR3 comprises 13 residues. V was pared by 5 bases and J by 14 bases, with 18 bases between. The DNA of the CDR3 is TGTGCCAGCAGCGGAGCTCCGGATCGTTGTCTGTTTTTT. This sequence encodes CASSGAPDRCLFF.

The CDR3 coding sequence is TGCGCCAGCAGCTTGGTGGTAGCGGGGGGGCAAGAGCAGTACTTC. It translates to CASSLVVAGGQEQYF. The chain is built from TRBV5-1 and TRBJ2-7; TRBD2 agrees at 11 bases. CDR1 is SGHRS and CDR2 is YFSETQ in the germline V gene. V dropped 0 bases and J dropped 7; count of bases not matched to a gene: 6. This CDR3 has 15 amino acids.

This clone was detected only a few times. This rearrangement joins TRBV30 to TRBJ2-7; D perhaps matches TRBD2 (5 bases). Germline V lookup: CDR1 GTSNPN, CDR2 SVGIG (reference sequence). The V gene lost 4 bases and the J gene lost 0 bases, with 16 bases spanning the gap. The CDR3 spans 15 residues. Written as DNA, the CDR3 is TGTGCCTGGACCCACAGAGGGTCAAGCTCCTACGAGCAGTACTTC. This encodes CAWTHRGSSSYEQYF.

The rearrangement uses TRBV5-5 and TRBJ2-7; possibly TRBD2 for D (6 bases). Germline lookup yields CDR1 SGHKS and CDR2 YYEKEE (reference sequence). The V gene lost 3 bases and the J gene lost 9 bases, with 13 bases spanning the gap. The CDR3 totals 12 residues. The CDR3 protein is CASSSYLGGQYF. The CDR3 region has the DNA TGTGCCAGCAGCTCCTACCTGGGGGGGCAGTACTTC.

The chain joins TRBV19 to TRBJ1-2, with D possibly TRBD1 on 6 matching bases. The V gene lost 9 bases and the J gene lost 5 bases, with 19 bases spanning the gap. The germline V gene encodes CDR1 LNHDA and CDR2 SQIVND (reference sequence). The length of the CDR3 is 14 residues. Here the CDR3 DNA reads TGTGCCAGCAGCTGGACAGCGTTTTGGTATGGCTACACCTTC. Protein product: CASSWTAFWYGYTF.

This chain links TRBV29-1 with TRBJ2-5; a weak D match, TRBD2 (6 bases). The CDR3 contains 17 residues. In germline, CDR1 is SQVTM, CDR2 ANQGSEA. The V end lost 3 bases, the J end lost 4 bases, and 24 bases lay between the germline ends. This CDR3 reads CSVERGGGDIVGETQYF. CDR3 bases: TGCAGCGTTGAGCGAGGAGGCGGGGATATTGTTGGAGAGACCCAGTACTTC. The full variable domain, rest sourced from reference TRBV29-1 and TRBJ2-5, is SAVISQKPSRDICQRGTSLTIQCQVDSQVTMMFWYRQQPGQSLTLIATANQGSEATYESGFVIDKFPISRPNLTFSTLTVSNMSPEDSSIYLCSVERGGGDIVGETQYFGPGTRLLVL.

The chain is built from TRBV7-2 and TRBJ1-4, with 7 bases that match TRBD1. Germline CDR1 reads SGHTA; CDR2 reads FQGNSA. CDR3 length: 14 amino acids. V dropped 4 bases and J dropped 7; count of bases not matched to a gene: 6. CDR3 bases: TGTGCCAGCAGCTACGGGACAGATGGTGAAAAACTGTTTTTT. Translating gives CASSYGTDGEKLFF.

This chain uses TRBV6-4 with TRBJ2-1; D is undetermined. V was clipped by 2 bases and J by 0 bases, with 11 bases between them. Germline-derived CDR1 and CDR2 are MRHNA and SNTAGT. The CDR3 has 16 amino acids. CDR3 bases: TGTGCCAGCAGTGACACACGACAAAGCTCCTACAATGAGCAGTTCTTC. Its protein is CASSDTRQSSYNEQFF.

V gene TRBV14 combines with J gene TRBJ2-5; TRBD1 agrees at 7 bases. The J segment lost 9 bases and the V segment lost 1 base, leaving 5 bases of the junction unmatched. Germline V gene lookup returns CDR1 SGHDN and CDR2 FVKESK. This CDR3 is 13 amino acids long. The CDR3 protein is CASSQGQGWSQYF. The CDR3 DNA reads TGTGCCAGCAGCCAAGGACAGGGATGGTCCCAGTACTTC.

The V call is TRBV15, the J call TRBJ2-7; 10 bases are a match to TRBD1. Germline CDR1 LNHNV, CDR2 YYDKDF (reference sequence). J was trimmed by 3 bases and V by 5 bases; bases with no gene match: 7. The CDR3 is 15 amino acids. CDR3 DNA: TGTGCCACCAGCCACCGGGACAGGGGAGGCTACGAGCAGTACTTC. This gives the protein CATSHRDRGGYEQYF.

The chain is built from TRBV7-2 and TRBJ2-5; 9 nucleotides match TRBD1. The junction had 5 bases not matched to a gene; V was cut back by 2 bases and J by 4 bases. This CDR3 spans 15 amino acids. Germline values: CDR1 SGHTA, CDR2 FQGNSA. The CDR3 DNA is TGTGCCAGCAGCTTATGGACAGGGGAGGGAGAGACCCAGTACTTC. Its protein is CASSLWTGEGETQYF.

This clone has just a few counts. The chain couples TRBV6-6 to TRBJ2-7; 8 nucleotides agree with TRBD1. Losses at the gene ends were 5 bases for V and 5 bases for J; bases not matched to a gene: 11. The CDR3 is made up of 15 amino acids. Germline CDR1 MNHNY, CDR2 SVGAGI (reference sequence). The CDR3 bases are TGTGCCAGCAGTGACATCGACAGGGGTCGGGACGAGCAGTACTTC. Translation gives CASSDIDRGRDEQYF.

The chain employs TRBV27 and TRBJ2-7; D might be TRBD2 (5 bases). The CDR3 has 13 amino acids. V lost 6 bases, J lost 6 bases, and 15 bases lay in between. CDR1 is MNHEY and CDR2 is SMNVEV in the germline V gene (reference sequence). In DNA, the CDR3 is TGTGCCAGCAGACCTAGCAGCTCCACCGAGCAGTACTTC. Translated, it gives CASRPSSSTEQYF.

V is TRBV4-3 and J is TRBJ1-1, with 7 bases aligning to TRBD1. The V segment lost 0 bases and the J segment 3 bases; nucleotides outside the gene matches: 7. The CDR3 is 16 amino acids. The germline V gene encodes CDR1 LGHNA and CDR2 YSLEER. Written as DNA, the CDR3 is TGCGCCAGCAGCCAAGATTCCCAGGGGGACGACACTGAAGCTTTCTTT. Residues: CASSQDSQGDDTEAFF.

This clone was detected a few times. The chain joins TRBV15 to TRBJ1-1, with 7 nucleotides matching TRBD1. V shed 6 bases, J shed 5 bases, and the junction held 6 bases outside the gene matches. The CDR3 runs 13 residues. CDR1 is LNHNV, CDR2 YYDKDF, per germline (reference sequence). In nucleotides, the CDR3 is TGTGCCACCAGAAGAAAGGGGGCGACTGAAGCTTTCTTT. Protein: CATRRKGATEAFF.

The rearrangement links TRBV13 to TRBJ2-5, with 10 nucleotides matching TRBD1. The CDR3 totals 15 residues. Germline V lookup: CDR1 PRHDT, CDR2 FYEKMQ (reference sequence). J was trimmed by 5 bases and V by 5 bases; bases with no gene match: 8. Here the CDR3 reads CASSRRDRGWETQYF. CDR3 DNA sequence: TGTGCCAGCAGCAGACGGGACAGGGGCTGGGAGACCCAGTACTTC.